This record concerns one TCR beta chain sequence. As yet, its antigen is unknown. PCR used 60 Vbeta primers and 13 Jbeta primers. The table came from immunoSEQ multiplex PCR; TCRdb's copy has only in-frame clones and leaves some out. The sample contains about 150,000 clones, roughly 80% of which appear only once. The data stem from a study of cytomegalovirus exposure and HLA in healthy donors. Findings of the study overall: Across donors, most TCRs were seen rarely, yet some public ones were widespread. Donors belonging to an Asian-associated ancestry cluster reportedly showed fewer N-insertions in productive TCRs than the 666-donor mean, according to what a later analysis found. Roughly uniform depth of sequencing across donors was assumed in presence/absence analyses.

This receptor was taken from a man aged 18 to 35 in good health and CMV-seropositive. Sequenced sample: PBMCs.

For the CDR3, the DNA is TGTGCCAGTAGTAGGGCTTGGCTACTCAACTACGAGCAGTACTTC. This codes for CASSRAWLLNYEQYF. This chain links TRBV19 with TRBJ2-7; unclear D gene. Trimming stripped 4 bases from V and 3 bases from J, with 16 bases between. The CDR3 has 15 residues. Germline-derived CDR1 and CDR2 are LNHDA and SQIVND (reference sequence).